This T cell receptor beta chain was sequenced during a study of CD8 T cells in ankylosing spondylitis. The study's findings and limits: Reports say disease-linked clones showed up significantly more in matched ankylosing spondylitis synovial fluid. Blood from ankylosing spondylitis patients appeared to carry a characteristic roughly eight-variant TCR beta motif.

Each CDR3 protein is one row after TCRdb ran MiXCR on the 5' RACE reads. The sample records about 800,000 distinct CDR3 sequences, approximately 12% being singletons. V lost 5 bases to trimming and J lost 2 bases; unmatched junction nucleotides: 7. The germline CDR1 and CDR2 sequences are DFQATT and SNEGSKA (reference sequence). The CDR3 length is 14 residues. This clonotype was seen repeatedly, ten times or more. Antigen: not known. Sequencing was done on a sample of blood, either unsorted or a sorted T cell fraction (not recorded which). The sequence was obtained from a male donor with ankylosing spondylitis. The chain uses TRBV20-1 and TRBJ2-3, with 7 nucleotides matching TRBD1. As DNA, the CDR3 is TGCAGTGCTGGGACAGCCTCGCTCACAGATACGCAGTATTTT. It encodes CSAGTASLTDTQYF.